These T cell receptor beta chains were read from a single sample in a study of blood T cell repertoires in COVID-19. Data came from immunoSEQ multiplex PCR; TCRdb stores just in-frame clones and leaves some out. This repertoire shows 650,000 to 800,000 clones, about 87% found once; its top ten account for about 0.24%. Sequencing input: peripheral blood. These receptors all come from a woman between 18 and 29 years old with acute or convalescent COVID-19. CDR3s include the opening cysteine and the closing phenylalanine or tryptophan. The order of the fields is J gene, D gene, V gene, clone size, CDR3 DNA, CDR3 protein. The D gene is left open where the match is weak. Clone size is shown for a subset of rows, as once, few, many or a class of expanded clone.

TRBJ1-1,-,TRBV18,-,TGTGCCAGCTCACCCAACTCGGGCGGGGGAGCTTTCTTT,CASSPNSGGGAFF
TRBJ2-2,-,TRBV9,-,TGTGCCAGCAGCGTTTGGCAGGGGACGAACACCGGGGAGCTGTTTTTT,CASSVWQGTNTGELFF
TRBJ1-1,-,TRBV30,-,TGTGCCTGGAGTCCATTCGCAGGCACTGAAGCTTTCTTT,CAWSPFAGTEAFF
TRBJ1-2,TRBD1,TRBV6-5,-,TGTGCCAGCAGTTACTGGGACAGGGCAGACTATGGCTACACCTTC,CASSYWDRADYGYTF
TRBJ1-6,-,TRBV19,-,TGTGCCAGTAGTGCGGGCGGGGGTGACAATTCACCCCTCCACTTT,CASSAGGGDNSPLHF
TRBJ2-1,-,TRBV6-2/TRBV6-3,-,TGTGCCAGCAGTTACACGGACGACGGCGGAGGTGAGCAGTTCTTC,CASSYTDDGGGEQFF
TRBJ2-3,-,TRBV10-3,-,TGTGCCATCAGTCCGGGACTTAACACAGATACGCAGTATTTT,CAISPGLNTDTQYF
TRBJ2-3,TRBD2,TRBV5-4,-,TGTGCCAGCAGCTTGGATCGAGCGGGGGGGCTAAATACGCAGTATTTT,CASSLDRAGGLNTQYF
TRBJ1-2,TRBD1,TRBV14,-,TGTGCCAGCAGCAACCTGGGGCCTGACAGGGGGCGATGGTATGGCTACACCTTC,CASSNLGPDRGRWYGYTF
TRBJ1-4,-,TRBV11-2,once,TGTGCCAGCAGCTTAAGGGGGGGAGGGGCTAATGAAAAACTGTTTTTT,CASSLRGGGANEKLFF
TRBJ1-2,-,TRBV12-3/TRBV12-4,-,TGTGCCAGCAGCCGTGGGGGGTACCATGGCTACACCTTC,CASSRGGYHGYTF
TRBJ1-1,-,TRBV9,-,TGTGCCAGCAGCGTCCGAGACGGGGGTACATACGCTGAAGCTTTCTTT,CASSVRDGGTYAEAFF
TRBJ1-1,-,TRBV7-3,-,TGTGCCAGCAGCTTAATAGTTTACAGGGTTTCCTTCTGGGCTTTCTTT,CASSLIVYRVSFWAFF
TRBJ2-2,TRBD1,TRBV3-1/TRBV3-2,-,TGTGCCAGCAGCCAGGGACAGGGGGTAGGCACCGGGGAGCTGTTTTTT,CASSQGQGVGTGELFF
TRBJ1-1,-,TRBV5-1,-,TGCGCCAGCAGTCTGTATCGGGGCACTGAAGCTTTCTTT,CASSLYRGTEAFF
TRBJ2-3,TRBD2,TRBV2,-,TGTGCCAGCAGGTCAACTAGCGGGGGGGCCGCTAGCACAGATACGCAGTATTTT,CASRSTSGGAASTDTQYF
TRBJ2-1,-,TRBV6-5,-,TGTGCCAGCAGCCCGGGGTTGAATGAGCAGTTCTTC,CASSPGLNEQFF
TRBJ2-7,-,TRBV6-5,-,TGTGCCAGCAGCGCCTACAGGGAATACGAGCAGTACTTC,CASSAYREYEQYF
TRBJ1-6,-,TRBV27,-,TGTGCCAGCAGTCCGATGTTCGGGGGGTCCTCCTCCCCCCTCCACTTT,CASSPMFGGSSSPLHF
TRBJ2-3,-,TRBV19,-,TGTGCCAGTAGTTTACTTACGTCGGGCACAGATACGCAGTATTTT,CASSLLTSGTDTQYF
TRBJ2-7,-,TRBV11-2,-,TGTGCCAGCAGCTTACTAAGAACCTACGAGCAGTACTTC,CASSLLRTYEQYF
TRBJ2-2,TRBD1,TRBV19,-,TGTGCCAGTAGTCTTCAGGGGGCGATCACCGGGGAGCTGTTTTTT,CASSLQGAITGELFF
TRBJ1-2,TRBD1,TRBV2,-,TGTGCCAGTTCGGACAGGGTAGACTATGGCTACACCTTC,CASSDRVDYGYTF
TRBJ2-3,TRBD2,TRBV5-4,-,TGTGCCAGCAGCCCGCCGGGCGGCGGGGGGAGCACAGATACGCAGTATTTT,CASSPPGGGGSTDTQYF
TRBJ2-7,TRBD1,TRBV3-1/TRBV3-2,-,TGTGCCAGCAGCCGCAACTCCTGGGACAGGGGGCTTTACGAGCAGTACTTC,CASSRNSWDRGLYEQYF
TRBJ1-1,-,TRBV5-4,-,TGTGCCAGCAGCTTGCTCGACACTCCAAACACTGAAGCTTTCTTT,CASSLLDTPNTEAFF
TRBJ1-1,-,TRBV30,-,TGTGCCTGGAGTGTGGGCCCAACGGGGACTGAAGCTTTCTTT,CAWSVGPTGTEAFF
TRBJ1-1,-,TRBV24-1,few,TGTGCCACCAGTGACCAGACCGGGGGGGCTTTCTTT,CATSDQTGGAFF
TRBJ1-5,TRBD1,TRBV29-1,-,TGCAGCGTTCGACAGGGGGCGTCGCCCCAGCATTTT,CSVRQGASPQHF
TRBJ1-1,TRBD1,TRBV25-1,-,TGTGCCAGCACCCCAAGAGGGACAGAGACCCGGAACACTGAAGCTTTCTTT,CASTPRGTETRNTEAFF
TRBJ1-1,-,TRBV7-9,-,TGTGCCAGCAGCCCCCGGGACACCTACACTGAAGCTTTCTTT,CASSPRDTYTEAFF
TRBJ2-5,TRBD2,TRBV15,-,TGTGCCCACCCTGAGCGGGGGAAACAAGAGACCCAGTACTTC,CAHPERGKQETQYF
TRBJ2-3,-,TRBV30,-,TGTGCCTGGAGTCGAGGGGGGAACAGGGGTACGCAGTATTTT,CAWSRGGNRGTQYF
TRBJ1-3,-,TRBV5-1,-,TGCGCCAGCAGCGTCGGGAGGGAGAAGGGAAACACCATATATTTT,CASSVGREKGNTIYF
TRBJ1-1,-,TRBV6-1,-,TGTGCCAGCAGTGATAGTTATAAAAGGGAGAGGCCTTTCTTT,CASSDSYKRERPFF
TRBJ1-5,-,TRBV2,-,TGTGCCACGCAAACAGGGCGGGGGCAGCCCCAGCATTTT,CATQTGRGQPQHF
TRBJ2-1,-,TRBV6-5,-,TGTGCCAGCAGATCAGCCGGGGCGGGGGAGCAGTTCTTC,CASRSAGAGEQFF
TRBJ2-7,-,TRBV10-3,-,TGTGCCATCAGCCCAGGGGCCGGCTACGAGCAGTACTTC,CAISPGAGYEQYF
TRBJ1-1,TRBD1,TRBV6-5,-,TGTGCCAGCAACCAGGGGGGACCCAACACTGAAGCTTTCTTT,CASNQGGPNTEAFF
TRBJ1-4,TRBD1,TRBV6-5,-,TGTGCCAGCAGTTATCTGGGACAGGGTAATGAAAAACTGTTTTTT,CASSYLGQGNEKLFF
TRBJ2-3,TRBD2,TRBV4-2,-,TGTGCCAGCAGCCAACTAGCGGGGGCAAACACAGATACGCAGTATTTT,CASSQLAGANTDTQYF
TRBJ1-4,-,TRBV28,-,TGTGCCAGCAGTACCTATAATGAAAAACTGTTTTTT,CASSTYNEKLFF
TRBJ2-5,-,TRBV6-5,-,TGTGCCAGCAGTTACTCGAAAATCAGGAAAGAGACCCAGTACTTC,CASSYSKIRKETQYF
TRBJ2-1,-,TRBV10-2,-,TGCGCCAGCAGTGACAGCAATGAGCAGTTCTTC,CASSDSNEQFF
TRBJ1-1,-,TRBV7-3,once,TGTGCCAGCTCGTTAGGGGCCAGGGGTGTGGGAACTGAAGCTTTCTTT,CASSLGARGVGTEAFF
TRBJ2-5,TRBD1,TRBV6-1,few,TGTGCCAGCAGTGAGTTCGCCGGGACAGGGTACCAAGAGACCCAGTACTTC,CASSEFAGTGYQETQYF
TRBJ1-6,TRBD1,TRBV7-2,-,TGTGCCAGCAGCTACATAGCGGGACAGGGTCCTTCACCCCTCCACTTT,CASSYIAGQGPSPLHF